This TCR beta chain was captured in a study of T cells after yellow fever vaccination. Study overall: Fractions with few cells were prepared using SMART-Seq v4 Ultra Low Input. Study-level results: Repertoires sorted by FACS could include abundant clonotypes that are contaminants from the bulk population.

Points on this clonotype: Its antigen is as yet unknown.

Production of TCR cDNA was by 5'RACE template switching, which also added a universal primer site and UMIs. TCRdb used MiXCR to reprocess the 5' RACE reads, holding one entry per CDR3 protein. Here the sample spans some 420,000 distinct CDR3 sequences, around a sixth being singletons. This TCR derives from a man in his late teens or twenties who received the YFV17D yellow fever vaccine. The starting material was PBMCs, obtained before the yellow fever booster vaccination.

The CDR3 reads CASSPLSWGADTEAFF. The DNA of the CDR3 is TGTGCCAGCAGCCCCCTATCATGGGGGGCGGACACTGAAGCTTTCTTT. The rearrangement uses TRBV7-8 and TRBJ1-1; possible D gene TRBD1, 6 bases. Germline assignment: CDR1 SGHVS and CDR2 FQNEAQ. The CDR3 consists of 16 residues. V lost 5 bases to trimming and J lost 3 bases, with 19 bases between them. Full variable domain (outside the CDR3, taken from reference TRBV7-8 and TRBJ1-1): GAGVSQSPRYKVAKRGQDVALRCDPISGHVSLFWYQQALGQGPEFLTYFQNEAQLDKSGLPSDRFFAERPEGSVSTLKIQRTQQEDSAVYLCASSPLSWGADTEAFFGQGTRLTVV.